The 20 T cell receptor beta chains below all came from one sample that was sequenced in a study of cytomegalovirus exposure and HLA in healthy donors. The PCR had 60 Vbeta and 13 Jbeta primers. Generated by immunoSEQ multiplex PCR, the TCRdb table keeps only in-frame clones and is missing some. Of tens of thousands of clones in the sample, approximately 74% were seen once. The material sequenced was PBMCs. Every receptor here comes from a woman in her forties or fifties in good health and CMV-seropositive.

The rearrangement joins TRBV6-5 to TRBJ2-7, with a tentative D call TRBD2 (6 bases). There are 13 residues in the CDR3. V dropped 4 bases and J dropped 2 bases, with 9 bases sitting between them. Germline CDR1 and CDR2: MNHEY and SVGAGI. DNA of the CDR3: TGTGCCAGCAGTTCGGTAGCGGCCTACGAGCAGTACTTC. Translation gives CASSSVAAYEQYF.

The CDR3 DNA follows: TGTGCCAGCAGCGTAGCAGGGGTAGATGGCTACACCTTC. It is translated as CASSVAGVDGYTF. V gene TRBV9 combines with J gene TRBJ1-2, with a possible D match to TRBD1 (6 bases). This CDR3 is 13 amino acids long. Trimming shortened V by 0 bases and J by 6 bases, and 9 bases separated the two germline ends. From germline, CDR1 is SGDLS and CDR2 YYNGEE. The entire variable domain, with the rest obtained from reference TRBV9 and TRBJ1-2, is as follows: DSGVTQTPKHLITATGQRVTLRCSPRSGDLSVYWYQQSLDQGLQFLIQYYNGEERAKGNILERFSAQQFPDLHSELNLSSLELGDSALYFCASSVAGVDGYTFGSGTRLTVV.

This clone has a handful of counts. This chain joins TRBV27 and TRBJ2-7; D is perhaps TRBD2 (5 bases). This CDR3 comprises 18 residues. CDR1 MNHEY and CDR2 SMNVEV come from the germline V gene (reference sequence). V lost 1 base and J 4 bases, leaving 23 bases between the germline ends. The CDR3 region is CASSLWPSTRLKSYEQYF. In DNA form, the CDR3 reads TGTGCCAGCAGTTTATGGCCCTCTACTAGACTCAAGTCTTACGAGCAGTACTTC.

This clone was recorded a few times. The chain employs TRBV6-6 and TRBJ2-7, with 7 bases aligning to TRBD2. The CDR3 extends over 16 amino acids. Germline V CDR1 and CDR2: MNHNY, SVGAGI (reference sequence). The trim removed 6 bases at V and 5 bases at J, leaving 16 bases unmatched. DNA of the CDR3: TGTGCCAGCAGCCGCGGTCTAGCCGGGAGGAGTGACGAGCAGTACTTC. Translation gives CASSRGLAGRSDEQYF.

This clone was seen a single time. The J gene is TRBJ2-7, the V gene TRBV13; D might be TRBD2 (5 bases). Germline CDR1 PRHDT, CDR2 FYEKMQ (reference sequence). There are 16 residues in the CDR3. V shed 5 bases and J shed 1 base, with 18 bases lying between them. For the CDR3, the DNA is TGTGCCAGCAGCCACTTTCGACCCGGGAAGTCCTACGAGCAGTACTTC. It specifies CASSHFRPGKSYEQYF.

The chain has TRBV13 and TRBJ2-3; TRBD2 agrees at 15 bases. The V gene's germline CDR1 is PRHDT and CDR2 FYEKMQ (reference sequence). This CDR3 has 18 amino acids. V trimming: 0 bases; J trimming: 5 bases; junction bases outside the gene matches: 6. CDR3 residues: CASSLGQPGLAGGDTQYF. Here the CDR3 DNA reads TGTGCCAGCAGCTTAGGGCAACCGGGACTAGCGGGAGGAGATACGCAGTATTTT.

The chain carries TRBV11-1 and TRBJ1-1; 10 bases align to TRBD1. V shed 8 bases and J 3 bases; nucleotides not matched to a gene: 6. CDR3 size: 14 residues. Germline lookup yields CDR1 SGHAT and CDR2 FQDESV (reference sequence). The CDR3 is CASEGTGADTEAFF. DNA of the CDR3: TGTGCCAGCGAAGGGACAGGGGCGGACACTGAAGCTTTCTTT.

The genes are TRBV7-2 and TRBJ2-1; D unclear. CDR1 SGHTA and CDR2 FQGNSA come from the germline V gene. Trimming took off 3 bases at V and 10 bases at J, with 7 bases between the two ends. The CDR3 covers 11 residues. In DNA, the CDR3 is TGTGCCAGCAGCTTTATCTTCGAGCAGTTCTTC. Translated: CASSFIFEQFF.

This clone has a single count. The chain is built from TRBV6-1 and TRBJ1-5; D not resolved. The CDR3 length is 15 residues. Trimming took off 2 bases at V and 3 bases at J, with 11 bases between the two ends. The germline V gene encodes CDR1 MNHNS and CDR2 SASEGT. The CDR3 sequence: CASSERVSNNQPQHF. For the CDR3, the DNA is TGTGCCAGCAGTGAACGGGTCAGCAACAATCAGCCCCAGCATTTT.

V gene TRBV4-1 combines with J gene TRBJ1-2, with 7 bases that match TRBD1. V gave up 4 bases and J gave up 3 bases; unmatched junction bases: 8. This CDR3 spans 15 amino acids. CDR1 is MGHRA, CDR2 YSYEKL, per germline. The CDR3 nucleotides are TGCGCCAGCAGCCGGGCGACAGGGAACGACTATGGCTACACCTTC. This sequence encodes CASSRATGNDYGYTF.

The genes are TRBV2 and TRBJ1-5; 7 bases are shared with TRBD1. This CDR3 contains 18 residues. Germline-derived CDR1 and CDR2 are SNHLY and FYNNEI. With 1 base clipped from V and 3 bases from J, the junction kept 12 bases outside the gene matches. CDR3 DNA: TGTGCCAGCAGTGAAGGGTCCGGGACAGTAAACTCCAATCAGCCCCAGCATTTT. This encodes CASSEGSGTVNSNQPQHF.

V is TRBV25-1 and J is TRBJ2-1; 9 bases fit TRBD2. Per germline, CDR1 MGHDK and CDR2 SYGVNS. V was pared by 4 bases and J by 9 bases, with 13 bases of the junction left unmatched. There are 16 residues in the CDR3. CDR3 DNA sequence: TGTGCCAGCAGTGTTTCTAGCGGGGTTTCGAGCGGTGAGCAGTTCTTC. It specifies CASSVSSGVSSGEQFF.

The J gene is TRBJ2-7, the V gene TRBV5-1; TRBD1 matches 9 bases. V was pared by 2 bases and J by 6 bases, with 12 bases of the junction left unmatched. Per germline, CDR1 SGHRS and CDR2 YFSETQ. CDR3 length: 16 residues. The chain's CDR3 is CASSLEGTGRGGEQYF. The CDR3 region has the DNA TGCGCCAGCAGCTTAGAGGGGACAGGGCGAGGCGGCGAGCAGTACTTC.

This chain connects TRBV29-1 to TRBJ2-1; D is perhaps TRBD1 (6 bases). The CDR3 contains 12 residues. Germline V gene lookup returns CDR1 SQVTM and CDR2 ANQGSEA. Trimming left V 6 bases short and J 4 bases short, with 10 bases between. The CDR3 loop is CSVQGHYNEQFF. The DNA for the CDR3 is TGCAGCGTGCAGGGACATTACAATGAGCAGTTCTTC.

This clone turned up a few times. The chain employs TRBV9 and TRBJ2-6; the D is unclear. Germline assignment: CDR1 SGDLS and CDR2 YYNGEE. The ends were cut back, 0 bases at V and 0 bases at J, with 10 bases in the middle. This CDR3 is built from 17 residues. The CDR3 sequence is CASSVVPQFSGANVLTF. DNA for the CDR3: TGTGCCAGCAGCGTAGTACCCCAGTTCTCTGGGGCCAACGTCCTGACTTTC.

This clone was seen only once. This chain connects TRBV6-1 to TRBJ1-1; D not certain. The ends were cut back, 4 bases at V and 1 base at J, with 7 bases in the middle. Germline V CDR1 and CDR2: MNHNS, SASEGT. The CDR3 has 13 amino acids. The CDR3: CASSAIQNTEAFF. The CDR3 DNA is TGTGCCAGCAGTGCCATCCAGAACACTGAAGCTTTCTTT.

The V gene is TRBV29-1, the J gene TRBJ1-2, with 9 bases aligning to TRBD1. From germline, CDR1 is SQVTM and CDR2 ANQGSEA. The CDR3 is made up of 15 amino acids. V trimming: 7 bases; J trimming: 0 bases; junction bases outside the gene matches: 9. CDR3 sequence (DNA): TGCAGCGCGACTTTACAGGGGGCAGCTAACTATGGCTACACCTTC. Protein sequence: CSATLQGAANYGYTF.

The chain uses TRBV30 and TRBJ1-2; possibly TRBD1 for D (6 bases). Germline V gene data show CDR1 as GTSNPN and CDR2 as SVGIG (reference sequence). This CDR3 is built from 11 residues. Trimming shortened V by 7 bases and J by 8 bases, and 14 bases separated the two germline ends. CDR3 amino acids: CASQDSRGYTF. CDR3 nucleotides: TGTGCCTCCCAGGACAGCCGAGGCTACACCTTC.

The V call is TRBV6-1, the J call TRBJ1-5; 8 bases fit TRBD1. The CDR3 runs 15 residues. Germline loops: CDR1 MNHNS, CDR2 SASEGT. With 6 bases clipped from V and 5 bases from J, the junction kept 9 bases outside the gene matches. CDR3 region: CASRSLQGEYQPQHF. The CDR3 bases are TGTGCCAGCAGGAGTCTACAGGGGGAATATCAGCCCCAGCATTTT.

With regard to this clone: At one boundary the junction diverges from the germline segment, which might be a read error. The V call is TRBV7-2, the J call TRBJ2-1; 13 bases align to TRBD2. This CDR3 spans 16 amino acids. Germline-derived CDR1 and CDR2 are SGHTA and FQGNSA. CDR3 bases: TGTGCCAGCAGCCGTGACCGGACTAGCGGGAGACGGCTTGAGATCTTC. Encoded protein: CASSRDRTSGRRLEIF.